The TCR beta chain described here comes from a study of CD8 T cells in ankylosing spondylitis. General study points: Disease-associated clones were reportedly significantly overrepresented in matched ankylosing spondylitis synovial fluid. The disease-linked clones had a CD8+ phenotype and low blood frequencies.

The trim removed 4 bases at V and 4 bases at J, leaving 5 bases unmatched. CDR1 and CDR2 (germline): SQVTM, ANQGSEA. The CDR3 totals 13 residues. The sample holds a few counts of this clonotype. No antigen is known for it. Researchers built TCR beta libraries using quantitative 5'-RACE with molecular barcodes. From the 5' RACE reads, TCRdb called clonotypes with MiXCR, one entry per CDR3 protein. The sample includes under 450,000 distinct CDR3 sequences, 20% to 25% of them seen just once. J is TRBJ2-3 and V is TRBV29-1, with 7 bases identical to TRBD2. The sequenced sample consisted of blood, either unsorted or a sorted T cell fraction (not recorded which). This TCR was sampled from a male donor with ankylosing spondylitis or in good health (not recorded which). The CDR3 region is CSVAGGSSDTQYF. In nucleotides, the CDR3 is TGCAGCGTTGCCGGGGGGTCGTCAGATACGCAGTATTTT.